The 2 T cell receptor beta chains in this list originate from one sample, sequenced in a study of PD-L1 blockade in urothelial cancer. Here immunoSEQ multiplex PCR was the method, and the copy in TCRdb shows in-frame clones only, minus some. The sample yields over 40,000 clones, 70% to 90% seen once. This sample's time point: peripheral blood 6 weeks after treatment start. The source was PBMCs, collected around atezolizumab (anti-PD-L1) treatment. The origin of the receptors is a man between 70 and 80 years old with urothelial cancer.

The genes are TRBV11-3 and TRBJ2-2; D gene uncertain. CDR1 is SGHNT and CDR2 is YENEEA in the germline V gene. This CDR3 contains 13 residues. The V end lost 7 bases, the J end lost 2 bases, and 8 bases lay between the germline ends. CDR3 in amino acids: CASTQSNTGELFF. The CDR3 coding sequence is TGTGCCAGCACACAGAGCAACACCGGGGAGCTGTTTTTT. Using reference TRBV11-3 and TRBJ2-2 for the parts outside the CDR3, the full variable domain is EAGVVQSPRYKIIEKKQPVAFWCNPISGHNTLYWYLQNLGQGPELLIRYENEEAVDDSQLPKDRFSAERLKGVDSTLKIQPAELGDSAVYLCASTQSNTGELFFGEGSRLTVL.

Here the CDR3 reads CAISESRGGDGKLFF. The CDR3 DNA follows: TGTGCCATCAGTGAGTCGCGTGGAGGGGACGGAAAACTGTTTTTT. The chain carries TRBV10-3 and TRBJ1-4; D might be TRBD1 (5 bases). Germline CDR1 is ENHRY and CDR2 is SYGVKD. This CDR3 spans 15 amino acids. V gave up 0 bases and J gave up 10 bases, with 15 bases separating them.